This T cell receptor beta chain appears in the sequencing data of a study of T cell responses to AZD1222 COVID-19 vaccine. V was cut by 3 bases and J by 2 bases, with 14 bases left in between. Germline values: CDR1 SGDLS, CDR2 YYNGEE. CDR3 size: 15 residues. As concerns this clone: Its antigen is undetermined.

Investigators merged groups given second doses at roughly 4 or roughly 12 weeks. The protocol was immunoSEQ multiplex PCR, while the TCRdb copy is restricted to in-frame clones and leaves out a portion. The data hold 120,000 to 150,000 clones, with about 90% observed a single time. Study conclusions and caveats: Spike was spanned by vaccine-associated CD4 TCRs, which were dominant at 160-218 and 743-854.

The specimen comprised peripheral blood, sampled 28 days after the second AZD1222 dose. This clonotype was sampled from an adult who received the AZD1222 COVID-19 vaccine. V gene TRBV9 combines with J gene TRBJ1-2, with unresolved D. CDR3 bases: TGTGCCAGCAGCGAGCGCGATCCAGGCAACTATGGCTACACCTTC. This gives the protein CASSERDPGNYGYTF.